Below, 21 T cell receptor beta chains from the same sample are listed, as sequenced in a study of T cell responses to AZD1222 COVID-19 vaccine. Libraries were prepared by immunoSEQ multiplex PCR; TCRdb keeps only in-frame clonotypes and omits some of them. The sample gives over 20,000 clones, around 86% of which show up once; around a third is in the top ten. The sequences come from peripheral blood, collected 28 days after the second AZD1222 dose. Source of these receptors: an adult who received the AZD1222 COVID-19 vaccine.

In its sample, this clone was seen once. The rearrangement joins TRBV28 to TRBJ2-7; D is uncertain. The CDR3 has 15 amino acids. V gave up 8 bases and J gave up 1 base, with 18 bases separating them. Germline V CDR1 and CDR2: MDHEN, SYDVKM. The CDR3 is CASWALTKGSYEQYF. CDR3 DNA: TGTGCCAGCTGGGCACTCACTAAGGGATCCTACGAGCAGTACTTC.

By share, this clone counts as medium-sized (0.01 to 0.1%). This rearrangement joins TRBV6-5 to TRBJ2-1; TRBD1 agrees at 10 bases. This CDR3 has 14 residues. Germline lookup yields CDR1 MNHEY and CDR2 SVGAGI. Trimming removed 7 bases from V and 3 bases from J; junction bases left unmatched: 3. For the CDR3, the DNA is TGTGCCAGCACTTGGACAGGGGGCTACAATGAGCAGTTCTTC. Protein product: CASTWTGGYNEQFF.

V gene TRBV15 combines with J gene TRBJ1-6, with TRBD1 identical over 9 bases. CDR1 is LNHNV, CDR2 YYDKDF, per germline (reference sequence). The CDR3 extends over 15 amino acids. V was pared by 4 bases and J by 10 bases, with 8 bases of the junction left unmatched. CDR3: CATSNQQGAGSPLHF. The CDR3 DNA is TGTGCCACCAGCAATCAACAGGGGGCAGGCTCACCCCTCCACTTT.

The chain joins TRBV18 to TRBJ2-7; 8 nucleotides align to TRBD1. This CDR3 has 12 residues. The J segment lost 6 bases and the V segment lost 5 bases, leaving 3 bases of the junction unmatched. Germline lookup yields CDR1 KGHSH and CDR2 LQKENI. This chain's CDR3 is CASSSTGVEQYF. CDR3 DNA sequence: TGTGCCAGCTCATCGACAGGGGTCGAGCAGTACTTC.

The chain is built from TRBV6-4 and TRBJ2-7; TRBD2 matches 14 bases. Germline loops: CDR1 MRHNA, CDR2 SNTAGT. The CDR3 sequence is 15 residues long. Unmatched junction bases numbered 6, after V lost 8 bases and J lost 3 bases. The CDR3 reads CASPGTSGRGYEQYF. CDR3 nucleotide sequence: TGTGCCAGCCCTGGGACTAGCGGGAGAGGCTACGAGCAGTACTTC.

CDR3 bases: TGTGCCAGCTCACCAAGACGCTTGAACACTGAAGCTTTCTTT. Its protein is CASSPRRLNTEAFF. This chain links TRBV18 with TRBJ1-1, with unresolved D. The CDR3 has 14 residues. Trimming shortened V by 2 bases and J by 0 bases, and 7 bases separated the two germline ends. Germline CDR1 reads KGHSH; CDR2 reads LQKENI. Drawing the rest from reference TRBV18 and TRBJ1-1, the complete variable domain is NAGVMQNPRHLVRRRGQEARLRCSPMKGHSHVYWYRQLPEEGLKFMVYLQKENIIDESGMPKERFSAEFPKEGPSILRIQQVVRGDSAAYFCASSPRRLNTEAFFGQGTRLTVV.

This clone was detected a few times. The chain recombines TRBV5-6 with TRBJ2-6; the match to TRBD1 covers 8 bases. Germline CDR1 and CDR2: SGHDT and YYEEEE. The CDR3 is made up of 16 amino acids. J gave up 4 bases and V 0 bases, and 3 bases lay outside the gene matches. The CDR3 DNA is TGTGCCAGCAGCTTGGGGACAGGGTCCGGGGCCAACGTCCTGACTTTC. Its protein product is CASSLGTGSGANVLTF.

The chain combines TRBV19 with TRBJ2-7, with 7 bases aligning to TRBD2. This CDR3 is 14 amino acids long. Unmatched junction bases numbered 2, after V lost 1 base and J lost 2 bases. CDR1 LNHDA and CDR2 SQIVND come from the germline V gene (reference sequence). The CDR3 DNA reads TGTGCCAGTAGTATAGGCGGGAGTCCCTACGAGCAGTACTTC. This encodes CASSIGGSPYEQYF.

This clone was seen a few times. The chain carries TRBV30 and TRBJ2-7, with D uncertain. The ends were cut back, 0 bases at V and 2 bases at J, with 14 bases in the middle. This CDR3 contains 15 residues. Germline V gene lookup returns CDR1 GTSNPN and CDR2 SVGIG (reference sequence). The CDR3 sequence: CAWSVRPEGTYEQYF. CDR3 nucleotides: TGTGCCTGGAGTGTACGCCCGGAAGGAACCTACGAGCAGTACTTC.

V gene TRBV10-3 combines with J gene TRBJ2-3, with 7 bases lining up with TRBD2. This CDR3 spans 15 amino acids. Germline V gene sequence: CDR1 ENHRY, CDR2 SYGVKD. Trimming took 8 bases from V and 0 from J; bases not matched to a gene: 8. CDR3 sequence reads: CAIGASGTSTDTQYF. The CDR3 DNA follows: TGTGCCATCGGGGCTAGCGGAACTAGCACAGATACGCAGTATTTT.

The V gene is TRBV24-1, the J gene TRBJ2-3, with 11 bases matching TRBD2. The junction had 5 bases not matched to a gene; V was cut back by 5 bases and J by 2 bases. The length of the CDR3 is 16 residues. Germline values: CDR1 KGHDR, CDR2 SFDVKD. CDR3 bases: TGTGCCACCAGTGCCGGGACTAGCGGATACACAGATACGCAGTATTTT. As protein: CATSAGTSGYTDTQYF.

The rearrangement links TRBV4-3 to TRBJ1-2, with TRBD1 as a possible D gene (6 bases). Germline loops: CDR1 LGHNA, CDR2 YSLEER. This CDR3 has 15 amino acids. The V and J ends lost 5 bases and 3 bases respectively, with 16 bases between them. The CDR3 loop reads CASSNSRGLDYGYTF. Written as DNA, the CDR3 is TGCGCCAGCAGCAATTCCCGGGGGCTCGACTATGGCTACACCTTC.

This clone has a single count. J is TRBJ2-1 and V is TRBV19, with 11 bases identical to TRBD2. V shed 4 bases and J 6 bases; nucleotides not matched to a gene: 11. CDR3 length: 17 amino acids. The germline V gene has CDR1 LNHDA and CDR2 SQIVND (reference sequence). CDR3 loop: CASSRKATSGSLNEQFF. CDR3 nucleotides: TGTGCCAGTAGTAGAAAGGCCACTAGCGGGAGTCTCAATGAGCAGTTCTTC.

V gene TRBV3-1 (or the pseudogene TRBV3-2) combines with J gene TRBJ1-3, with D unresolved. CDR3 length equals 14 residues. Between the trimmed V and J ends, which lost 0 bases and 1 base, there was a span of 4 bases. Per the germline V gene, CDR1 is LGHDT and CDR2 is YNNKEL (reference sequence). CDR3 nucleotides: TGTGCCAGCAGCCAAGACAGGTCTGGAAACACCATATATTTT. It codes for CASSQDRSGNTIYF.

The rearrangement uses TRBV28 and TRBJ1-3; D gene unclear. Trimming took 7 bases from V and 10 from J, leaving 11 bases between them. The CDR3 has 11 amino acids. The germline CDR1 and CDR2 sequences are MDHEN and SYDVKM. The CDR3 protein is CASNWEETIYF. The CDR3 nucleotides are TGTGCCAGCAACTGGGAGGAAACCATATATTTT.

The chain's CDR3 is CASSETGEPAYEQYF. For the CDR3, the DNA is TGTGCCAGTTCCGAGACCGGGGAACCGGCCTACGAGCAGTACTTC. The V and J genes are TRBV13 and TRBJ2-7, with D possibly being TRBD2 (5 bases). The CDR3 runs 15 residues. CDR1 is PRHDT, CDR2 FYEKMQ, per germline (reference sequence). V lost 9 bases to trimming and J lost 2 bases, with 20 bases between them.

The CDR3 reads CSASARNYGYTF. In DNA, the CDR3 is TGCAGTGCTAGTGCCCGTAACTATGGCTACACCTTC. This chain uses TRBV20-1 with TRBJ1-2; the D is unclear. CDR3 length: 12 amino acids. V was cut by 3 bases and J by 1 base, with 6 bases left in between. Germline CDR1 reads DFQATT; CDR2 reads SNEGSKA (reference sequence).

The chain links TRBV3-1 (or the pseudogene TRBV3-2) to TRBJ2-6; unclear D gene. This CDR3 has 16 amino acids. V was trimmed by 1 base and J by 0 bases, leaving 7 bases between them. Germline CDR1 LGHDT, CDR2 YNNKEL (reference sequence). The CDR3, as DNA: TGTGCCAGCAGCCAAGGGGTGCTCTCTGGGGCCAACGTCCTGACTTTC. As protein: CASSQGVLSGANVLTF.

This clone occurred once. The genes are TRBV6-4 and TRBJ1-4; 11 nucleotides agree with TRBD1. Germline CDR1 and CDR2: MRHNA and SNTAGT. CDR3 length: 14 amino acids. V was pared by 5 bases and J by 6 bases, with 2 bases of the junction left unmatched. The CDR3 protein is CASSRTGGDEKLFF. The CDR3 DNA follows: TGTGCCAGCAGTAGGACAGGGGGCGATGAAAAACTGTTTTTT.

J is TRBJ1-1 and V is TRBV20-1; D is uncertain. The CDR3 extends over 13 amino acids. Germline V lookup: CDR1 DFQATT, CDR2 SNEGSKA (reference sequence). Trimming pared 3 bases from V and 4 bases from J, leaving 12 bases between. DNA for the CDR3: TGCAGTGCTAGTAGCACGCTCGCCACTGAAGCTTTCTTT. It specifies CSASSTLATEAFF.

V gene TRBV2 combines with J gene TRBJ2-2; the D is unclear. The better agreement between TRBJ1-3 and the DNA end casts doubt on the J call. Germline CDR1 is SNHLY and CDR2 is FYNNEI. The CDR3 is 15 amino acids. As DNA, the CDR3 is TGTGCCAGCAGTGAAGAGCGATCCTCTGGAAACACCATATATTTT. The encoded protein is CASSEERSSGNTIYF.